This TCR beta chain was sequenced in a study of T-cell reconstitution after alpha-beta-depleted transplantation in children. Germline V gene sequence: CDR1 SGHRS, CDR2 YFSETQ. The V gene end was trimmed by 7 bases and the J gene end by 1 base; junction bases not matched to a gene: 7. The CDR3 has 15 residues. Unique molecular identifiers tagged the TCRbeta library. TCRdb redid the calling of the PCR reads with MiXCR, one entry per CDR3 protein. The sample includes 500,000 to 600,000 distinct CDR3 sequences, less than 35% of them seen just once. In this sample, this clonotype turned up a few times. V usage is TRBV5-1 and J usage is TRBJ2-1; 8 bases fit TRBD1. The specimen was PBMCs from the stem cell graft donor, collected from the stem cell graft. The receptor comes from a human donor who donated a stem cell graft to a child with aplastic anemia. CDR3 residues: CASGETGESYNEQFF. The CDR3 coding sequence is TGCGCCAGCGGAGAGACAGGGGAATCCTACAATGAGCAGTTCTTC.